These T cell receptor beta chains were read from a single sample in a study of shared clonotypes between healthy human individuals. TCRdb keeps only in-frame clones here, not all; method: immunoSEQ multiplex PCR. The sample records some 450,000 clones, approximately 80% being singletons. The sequencing sample was made of PBMCs. All receptors come from a woman in her thirties or forties in good health. Some clones in this sample may be carry-over from other donors' samples. Both conserved end residues are part of each CDR3. The D gene is left open where the match is weak.

>.|TRBJ1-1|TRBV19
CASSRGGQSNTEAFF
>.|TRBJ1-5|TRBV19
CASNPLPGPGNQPQHF
>TRBD1|TRBJ2-1|TRBV13
CASSLGGQGLHEQFF
>TRBD2|TRBJ2-3|TRBV5-1
CASSSPRTSGRWTDTQYF
>.|TRBJ2-7|TRBV21-1
CASSTKGGARYYEQYF
>.|TRBJ2-7|TRBV5-1
CASSPGGFYEQYF
>TRBD2|TRBJ2-5|TRBV7-2
CASSLRAGGPQETQYF
>.|TRBJ1-1|TRBV6-4
CASSDTGSTEAFF
>.|TRBJ1-5|TRBV28
CASRSGGQPQHF
>TRBD1|TRBJ2-1|TRBV4-2
CASSPGTGVDNEQFF
>TRBD2|TRBJ2-1|TRBV30
CACGLAGVVQFF
>TRBD1|TRBJ2-5|TRBV2
CASRGDRVETQYF
>.|TRBJ2-7|TRBV7-3
CASSLNSGSYEQYF
>TRBD2|.|TRBV11-2
CASSLFPTSDYEQYF
>.|TRBJ2-7|TRBV7-2
CASSQRGSYYEQYF
>.|TRBJ2-1|TRBV7-6
CASSLAPRAPATLSSYNEQFF
>.|TRBJ2-7|TRBV7-8
CASSLAAASYEQYF
>.|TRBJ2-7|TRBV19
CASSSQGVGYEQYF
>.|TRBJ2-7|TRBV4-1
CASSQGTWDYEQYF
>TRBD1|TRBJ2-7|TRBV2
CASSERDGTGVDEQYF
>.|TRBJ1-6|TRBV5-1
CASSLQQPNNSPLHF
>.|TRBJ2-1|TRBV19
CASTELGEQNEQFF
>.|TRBJ1-1|TRBV28
CASRLPGQTGVTEAFF
>TRBD1|TRBJ1-1|TRBV7-9
CASSRQGGTEAFF
>.|TRBJ2-1|TRBV13
CASSLAREQFF
>.|TRBJ1-2|TRBV2
CASSAGRLNPYGYTF
>.|TRBJ2-7|TRBV11-2
CASSFTGSPHEQYF
>TRBD2|TRBJ2-1|TRBV2
CASSERGLASVEQFF
>TRBD1|TRBJ2-7|TRBV5-6
CASSSTGTGDYEQYF
>.|TRBJ1-5|TRBV4-1
CASSQERGVGQPQHF
>.|TRBJ1-1|TRBV7-9
CASSPPGGRNTEAFF
>.|TRBJ2-3|TRBV30
CAWSVGDTQYF
>.|TRBJ2-7|TRBV18
CASSPVIWEQYF
>.|TRBJ2-4|TRBV2
CASSVGLANIQYF
>.|TRBJ2-7|TRBV2
CASRAGSSYEQYF
>.|TRBJ2-7|TRBV4-2
CASSQEQNFLSSYEQYF
>.|TRBJ1-1|TRBV7-9
CASSLSGSPEAFF
>.|TRBJ2-2|TRBV7-3
CASSFLGGTNGGELFF
>.|TRBJ1-2|TRBV6-5
CASSPTGAFFDGYTF
>TRBD1|TRBJ1-1|TRBV7-6
CASSLRTGENTEAFF
>TRBD2|TRBJ2-1|TRBV28
CASSPWVAGHYNEQFF
>.|TRBJ2-2|TRBV5-1
CASSFSRANTGELFF
>.|TRBJ2-2|TRBV6-5
CASSTRRTRELFF
>.|TRBJ2-7|TRBV6-5
CASSYSAESGYEQYF
>TRBD2|TRBJ2-7|TRBV16
CASSTSGSSYEQYF
>TRBD2|TRBJ2-2|TRBV5-4
CASSLQRGLQNTGELFF
>TRBD1|TRBJ2-1|TRBV2
CASRAGTGGYNEQFF
>TRBD2|TRBJ2-1|TRBV9
CASSPRERSYNEQFF
>.|TRBJ2-3|TRBV11-2
CASSLSSDTQYF
>.|TRBJ1-4|TRBV4-3
CASSQDSTGELFF
>.|TRBJ2-6|TRBV4-2
CASSTDPAVGAGANVLTF
>TRBD1|TRBJ2-3|TRBV4-3
CASSQGSRGLASVSTDTQYF
>TRBD2|TRBJ2-5|TRBV7-2
CASSLGVLSGAQETQYF
>TRBD2|TRBJ2-3|TRBV7-3
CASSPSGSSTDTQYF
>TRBD2|.|TRBV7-9
CASSTTSGGETQYF
>.|TRBJ1-5|TRBV7-2
CASSLDSRGGGQPQHF
>TRBD1|TRBJ2-2|TRBV5-1
CASSIQGDLNTGELFF